These 32 T cell receptor beta chains were all obtained from the same sample, sequenced in a study of T cells in tuberculosis. Indicated time point: new active TB diagnosis, blood taken before or within 7 days of starting treatment. Method: immunoSEQ multiplex PCR; TCRdb's copy keeps in-frame clones and lacks some. The sample holds under 30,000 clones, roughly nine tenths seen once. The material sequenced was PBMCs, taken at tuberculosis diagnosis. These TCRs come from an adult with tuberculosis.

V gene TRBV9 combines with J gene TRBJ2-1; 8 nucleotides match TRBD2. J gave up 8 bases and V 0 bases, and 7 bases lay outside the gene matches. This CDR3 contains 15 residues. Germline assignment: CDR1 SGDLS and CDR2 YYNGEE. CDR3 residues: CASSVEGSGKDEQFF. For the CDR3, the DNA is TGTGCCAGCAGCGTAGAAGGTAGCGGGAAGGATGAGCAGTTCTTC.

V and J are TRBV19 and TRBJ2-7; tentative D call: TRBD1 (6 bases). V was cut by 1 base and J by 4 bases, with 14 bases left in between. Germline V CDR1 and CDR2: LNHDA, SQIVND (reference sequence). The CDR3 loop spans 15 amino acids. The CDR3 bases are TGTGCCAGTAGTATAGGATCTGGGACAAATTACGAGCAGTACTTC. This gives the protein CASSIGSGTNYEQYF.

The V call is TRBV2, the J call TRBJ1-2; no clear D. The V gene's germline CDR1 is SNHLY and CDR2 FYNNEI. This CDR3 is built from 15 residues. Trimming removed 6 bases at V and 2 bases at J, with 16 bases between. CDR3 coding DNA: TGTGCCAGCAGCGAGGGCCGCCTTGGGAACTATGGCTACACCTTC. This sequence encodes CASSEGRLGNYGYTF.

The CDR3 nucleotides read TGCGCCAGCAGTGATCCCCGACGAGAGGAAAACAATGAGCAGTTCTTC. Its protein product is CASSDPRREENNEQFF. This chain joins TRBV10-1 and TRBJ2-1, with D hard to call. V was clipped by 3 bases and J by 5 bases, with 17 bases between them. Germline V gene lookup returns CDR1 WNHNN and CDR2 SYGVQD (reference sequence). The length of the CDR3 is 16 residues.

This clone came up once. This rearrangement joins TRBV10-3 to TRBJ2-7; D uncertain. The V gene lost 3 bases and the J gene lost 1 base, with 7 bases spanning the gap. The CDR3 length is 13 residues. Germline CDR1 and CDR2: ENHRY and SYGVKD. Here the CDR3 reads CAISDSLSYEQYF. CDR3 sequence (DNA): TGTGCCATCAGTGACTCTCTTTCCTACGAGCAGTACTTC.

This chain uses TRBV4-1 with TRBJ1-1; maybe TRBD1 (5 bases). CDR3 length equals 14 residues. CDR1 MGHRA and CDR2 YSYEKL come from the germline V gene. V shed 4 bases and J shed 0 bases, with 9 bases lying between them. The CDR3 nucleotides read TGCGCCAGCAGCCGGACATTCATGAACACTGAAGCTTTCTTT. It specifies CASSRTFMNTEAFF.

The count of this clone is one. The genes are TRBV19 and TRBJ2-7; 8 bases align to TRBD2. The V gene end was trimmed by 1 base and the J gene end by 4 bases; junction bases not matched to a gene: 6. The CDR3 sequence is 15 residues long. CDR1 is LNHDA, CDR2 SQIVND, per germline (reference sequence). For the CDR3, the DNA is TGTGCCAGTAGTATAGGTAATAGCGGGACTTACGAGCAGTACTTC. Translated: CASSIGNSGTYEQYF.

The chain carries TRBV15 and TRBJ1-4; TRBD1 might be the D (5 bases). Germline V gene data show CDR1 as LNHNV and CDR2 as YYDKDF (reference sequence). V was pared by 0 bases and J by 8 bases, with 10 bases between. The CDR3 is made up of 14 amino acids. The CDR3 DNA is TGTGCCACCAGCAGAGATTGGAGGGGCGAAAAACTGTTTTTT. Protein: CATSRDWRGEKLFF.

This chain connects TRBV4-3 to TRBJ2-7; TRBD2 might be the D (6 bases). The V and J ends lost 3 bases and 1 base respectively, with 13 bases between them. The CDR3 totals 15 residues. Germline V gene lookup returns CDR1 LGHNA and CDR2 YSLEER. The CDR3 spells CASSHSPGASYEQYF. CDR3 bases: TGCGCCAGCAGCCACTCGCCGGGAGCGTCCTACGAGCAGTACTTC.

The chain combines TRBV6-5 with TRBJ2-7; the D is unclear. The CDR3 has 12 residues. The V and J ends lost 2 bases and 2 bases respectively, with 4 bases between them. From germline, CDR1 is MNHEY and CDR2 SVGAGI. CDR3: CASSYRAYEQYF. As DNA, the CDR3 is TGTGCCAGCAGTTACCGGGCCTACGAGCAGTACTTC.

This chain uses TRBV7-3 with TRBJ2-2; 9 nucleotides align to TRBD1. This CDR3 contains 17 residues. Germline-derived CDR1 and CDR2 are SGHTA and FQGTGA. Losses at the gene ends were 0 bases for V and 2 bases for J; bases not matched to a gene: 4. The CDR3 region has the DNA TGTGCCAGCAGCTTAACCCCGGGACAGGGCAACACCGGGGAGCTGTTTTTT. Amino acids: CASSLTPGQGNTGELFF.

This chain links TRBV30 with TRBJ2-7; tentative D call: TRBD1 (5 bases). V lost 0 bases and J 3 bases, leaving 6 bases between the germline ends. The germline gives CDR1 GTSNPN, CDR2 SVGIG (reference sequence). This CDR3 is 12 amino acids long. CDR3 sequence (DNA): TGTGCCTGGAGTGTCAGGGACTACGAGCAGTACTTC. Translating gives CAWSVRDYEQYF.

The rearrangement uses TRBV18 and TRBJ2-1, with 7 bases identical to TRBD2. Germline V lookup: CDR1 KGHSH, CDR2 LQKENI. The CDR3 runs 16 residues. J gave up 5 bases and V 3 bases, and 10 bases lay outside the gene matches. The CDR3 sequence: CASSPRVAGTDNEQFF. CDR3 DNA: TGTGCCAGCTCACCTCGGGTAGCGGGTACAGACAATGAGCAGTTCTTC.

The CDR3 DNA reads as TGTGCCAGCCGACAGACCGGACTAGCTGGTATTATGGCCGGGGAGCTGTTTTTT. This gives the protein CASRQTGLAGIMAGELFF. This chain links TRBV19 with TRBJ2-2; 8 bases are shared with TRBD2. The germline gives CDR1 LNHDA, CDR2 SQIVND (reference sequence). V dropped 9 bases and J dropped 6; count of bases not matched to a gene: 21. CDR3 length: 18 amino acids.

J is TRBJ2-1 and V is TRBV5-1; 8 bases agree with TRBD1. The CDR3 runs to 14 residues. J gave up 8 bases and V 5 bases, and 9 bases lay outside the gene matches. Germline CDR1 and CDR2: SGHRS and YFSETQ. CDR3 DNA: TGCGCCAGCAGGCCAGGGGGCGCAGCTTATGAGCAGTTCTTC. Amino acid sequence: CASRPGGAAYEQFF.

This clone was found once. The chain has TRBV19 and TRBJ2-7, with TRBD2 matching over 9 bases. V shed 6 bases, J shed 2 bases, and the junction held 14 bases outside the gene matches. Germline CDR1 is LNHDA and CDR2 is SQIVND (reference sequence). The CDR3 has 17 amino acids. In DNA, the CDR3 is TGTGCCAGTAGCCATAATATTTATAGCGGGAGAGCCTACGAGCAGTACTTC. Translation: CASSHNIYSGRAYEQYF.

The J gene is TRBJ2-2, the V gene TRBV11-3; 11 positions match TRBD1. The length of the CDR3 is 18 residues. The germline V gene has CDR1 SGHNT and CDR2 YENEEA. V trimming: 1 base; J trimming: 0 bases; junction bases outside the gene matches: 4. This CDR3 is CASSLGTGGPANTGELFF. The CDR3 bases are TGTGCCAGCAGCTTAGGGACAGGGGGCCCCGCGAACACCGGGGAGCTGTTTTTT.

This chain joins TRBV27 and TRBJ1-1, with D perhaps TRBD1 (6 bases). Germline CDR1 MNHEY, CDR2 SMNVEV (reference sequence). V lost 5 bases to trimming and J lost 3 bases, with 10 bases between them. The CDR3 is 13 amino acids. The DNA for the CDR3 is TGTGCCAGCAGTCCCCAGGGGTACACTGAAGCTTTCTTT. Its protein product is CASSPQGYTEAFF.

V is TRBV23-1 and J is TRBJ2-7; 8 nucleotides align to TRBD1. TRBV23-1 is treated as an ORF (open reading frame) with a function not yet certain. There are 20 residues in the CDR3. V dropped 3 bases and J dropped 0; count of bases not matched to a gene: 19. CDR3 nucleotide sequence: TGCGCCAGCAGTCATCATTCCTGGACAGGGCCAGGGAGAGGCTCCTACGAGCAGTACTTC. Translating gives CASSHHSWTGPGRGSYEQYF.

This sequence joins TRBV28 and TRBJ2-2; a possible D gene is TRBD2 (6 bases). V was trimmed by 6 bases and J by 1 base, leaving 9 bases between them. Germline V gene data show CDR1 as MDHEN and CDR2 as SYDVKM. The CDR3 is made up of 14 amino acids. Here the CDR3 reads CASRRRENTGELFF. CDR3 DNA: TGTGCCAGCAGGAGGAGGGAGAACACCGGGGAGCTGTTTTTT.

The chain couples TRBV6-6 to TRBJ2-3; possibly TRBD2 for D (7 bases). Germline CDR1 is MNHNY and CDR2 is SVGAGI (reference sequence). With 8 bases removed from V and 4 bases from J, the gap between germline ends came to 19 bases. The CDR3 has 15 amino acids. The CDR3 sequence is CASSLTGGIADTQYF. Written as DNA, the CDR3 is TGTGCCAGCTCACTTACGGGGGGCATCGCAGATACGCAGTATTTT.

The chain couples TRBV9 to TRBJ2-3, with D hard to call. V was pared by 0 bases and J by 1 base, with 6 bases between. The germline CDR1 and CDR2 sequences are SGDLS and YYNGEE. The CDR3 contains 14 residues. The CDR3 DNA follows: TGTGCCAGCAGCGTAGTACCAGGCACAGATACGCAGTATTTT. Encoded protein: CASSVVPGTDTQYF.

V is TRBV5-4 and J is TRBJ2-1, with 8 bases matching TRBD1. The CDR3 consists of 15 residues. Germline loops: CDR1 SGHNT, CDR2 YYREEE (reference sequence). V trimming: 0 bases; J trimming: 4 bases; junction bases outside the gene matches: 3. The CDR3 spells CASSLAQGVYNEQFF. The CDR3 region has the DNA TGTGCCAGCAGCTTGGCACAGGGGGTGTACAATGAGCAGTTCTTC.

V is TRBV27 and J is TRBJ2-1; 13 nucleotides agree with TRBD2. This CDR3 comprises 15 residues. The ends lost 7 bases at V and 7 bases at J; junction bases unmatched: 7. Looked up from germline, CDR1 is MNHEY and CDR2 is SMNVEV (reference sequence). Here the CDR3 DNA reads TGTGCCAGCACCAGGACTAGCGGGAGAGGTAATGAGCAGTTCTTC. Translating gives CASTRTSGRGNEQFF.

V usage is TRBV2 and J usage is TRBJ2-7; TRBD2 matches at 7 bases. The CDR3 sequence is 13 residues long. Trimming removed 1 base from V and 8 bases from J; junction bases left unmatched: 5. Germline loops: CDR1 SNHLY, CDR2 FYNNEI. The CDR3 nucleotides read TGTGCCAGCAGTGAAGGGTTAGCGGGCCAGCAGTACTTC. Protein: CASSEGLAGQQYF.

This clone was seen once. The V gene is TRBV5-1, the J gene TRBJ1-3; D remains unclear. This CDR3 has 14 amino acids. CDR1 SGHRS and CDR2 YFSETQ come from the germline V gene. The ends were cut back, 0 bases at V and 2 bases at J, with 6 bases in the middle. This CDR3 is CASSLDGTGNTIYF. For the CDR3, the DNA is TGCGCCAGCAGCTTGGACGGGACTGGAAACACCATATATTTT.

The gene calls are TRBV5-1 and TRBJ2-7; 8 bases match TRBD2. CDR3 length: 15 residues. Germline CDR1 SGHRS, CDR2 YFSETQ. Germline trimming cut 0 bases from V and 0 bases from J; bases unmatched to any gene: 2. In DNA form, the CDR3 reads TGCGCCAGCAGCTTGGCAGCGGGGGACTCCTACGAGCAGTACTTC. The encoded protein is CASSLAAGDSYEQYF.

Written as DNA, the CDR3 is TGTGCCAGCTCGCTGAACCGGGGAACTGAAGCTTTCTTT. Translation: CASSLNRGTEAFF. The chain recombines TRBV6-5 with TRBJ1-1, with unresolved D. V lost 8 bases to trimming and J lost 5 bases, with 15 bases between them. The CDR3 extends over 13 amino acids. Germline V CDR1 and CDR2: MNHEY, SVGAGI.

This chain uses TRBV7-6 with TRBJ2-1; possible D gene TRBD2, 5 bases. CDR1 and CDR2 from the germline V gene are SGHVS and FNYEAQ. V was shortened by 6 bases and J by 9 bases, with 18 bases between the two germline ends. This CDR3 is 14 amino acids long. As DNA, the CDR3 is TGTGCCAGCAGGTCTCCCGGGGTTGGAGGTGAGCAGTTCTTC. This sequence encodes CASRSPGVGGEQFF. The variable domain in full, completed from reference TRBV7-6 and TRBJ2-1, reads GAGVSQSPRYKVTKRGQDVALRCDPISGHVSLYWYRQALGQGPEFLTYFNYEAQQDKSGLPNDRFSAERPEGSISTLTIQRTEQRDSAMYRCASRSPGVGGEQFFGPGTRLTVL.

The chain has TRBV18 and TRBJ1-1; no clear D gene. The germline CDR1 and CDR2 sequences are KGHSH and LQKENI. The V and J ends lost 1 base and 6 bases respectively, with 15 bases between them. The CDR3 extends over 15 amino acids. The CDR3 spells CASSPLVTVSAEAFF. CDR3 bases: TGTGCCAGCTCACCACTCGTTACAGTTAGCGCTGAAGCTTTCTTT. Variable domain in full (rest from reference TRBV18 and TRBJ1-1): NAGVMQNPRHLVRRRGQEARLRCSPMKGHSHVYWYRQLPEEGLKFMVYLQKENIIDESGMPKERFSAEFPKEGPSILRIQQVVRGDSAAYFCASSPLVTVSAEAFFGQGTRLTVV.

V is TRBV4-1 and J is TRBJ2-3, with D unclear. The CDR3 runs to 17 residues. The germline V gene encodes CDR1 MGHRA and CDR2 YSYEKL. The ends were cut back, 1 base at V and 2 bases at J, with 16 bases in the middle. CDR3 loop: CASSQGILRSNTDTQYF. For the CDR3, the DNA is TGCGCCAGCAGCCAAGGTATACTTCGGAGTAACACAGATACGCAGTATTTT.

The gene calls are TRBV10-1 and TRBJ2-3; D is undetermined. This CDR3 contains 14 residues. CDR1 and CDR2 from the germline V gene are WNHNN and SYGVQD (reference sequence). Trimming cost V 0 bases and J 6 bases, with 10 bases left between them. CDR3: CASSESAFRDTQYF. The CDR3 DNA sequence: TGCGCCAGCAGTGAGTCTGCGTTTCGCGATACGCAGTATTTT.